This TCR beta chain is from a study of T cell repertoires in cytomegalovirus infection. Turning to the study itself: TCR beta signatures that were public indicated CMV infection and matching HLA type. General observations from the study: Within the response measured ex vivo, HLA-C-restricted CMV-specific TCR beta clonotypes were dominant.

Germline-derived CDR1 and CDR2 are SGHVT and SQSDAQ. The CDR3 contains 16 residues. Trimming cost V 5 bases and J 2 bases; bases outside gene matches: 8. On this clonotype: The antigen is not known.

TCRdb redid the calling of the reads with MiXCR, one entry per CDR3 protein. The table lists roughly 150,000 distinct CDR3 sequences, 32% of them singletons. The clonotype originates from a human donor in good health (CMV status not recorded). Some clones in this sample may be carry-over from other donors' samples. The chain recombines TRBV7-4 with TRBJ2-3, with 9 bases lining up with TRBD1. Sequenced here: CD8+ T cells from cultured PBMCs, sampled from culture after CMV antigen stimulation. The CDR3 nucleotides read TGTGCCAGCAGCCCGCCCGGGACAGGGTACACAGATACGCAGTATTTT. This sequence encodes CASSPPGTGYTDTQYF. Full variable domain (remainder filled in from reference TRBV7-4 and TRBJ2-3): GAGVSQSPRYKVAKRGRDVALRCDSISGHVTLYWYRQTLGQGSEVLTYSQSDAQRDKSGRPSGRFSAERPERSVSTLKIQRTEQGDSAVYLCASSPPGTGYTDTQYFGPGTRLTVL.